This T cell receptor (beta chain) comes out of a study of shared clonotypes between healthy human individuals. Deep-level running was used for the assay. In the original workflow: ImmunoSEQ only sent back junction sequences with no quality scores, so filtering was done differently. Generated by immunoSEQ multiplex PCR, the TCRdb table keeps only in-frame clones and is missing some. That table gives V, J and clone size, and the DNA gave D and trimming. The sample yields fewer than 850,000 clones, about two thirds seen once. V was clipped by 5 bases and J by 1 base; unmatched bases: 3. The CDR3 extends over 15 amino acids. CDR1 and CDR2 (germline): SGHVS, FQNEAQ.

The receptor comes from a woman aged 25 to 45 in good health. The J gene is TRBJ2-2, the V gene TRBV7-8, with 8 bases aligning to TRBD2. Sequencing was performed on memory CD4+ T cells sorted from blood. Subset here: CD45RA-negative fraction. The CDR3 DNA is TGTGCCAGCAGCCTGACTAGCGAGAACACCGGGGAGCTGTTTTTT. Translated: CASSLTSENTGELFF.